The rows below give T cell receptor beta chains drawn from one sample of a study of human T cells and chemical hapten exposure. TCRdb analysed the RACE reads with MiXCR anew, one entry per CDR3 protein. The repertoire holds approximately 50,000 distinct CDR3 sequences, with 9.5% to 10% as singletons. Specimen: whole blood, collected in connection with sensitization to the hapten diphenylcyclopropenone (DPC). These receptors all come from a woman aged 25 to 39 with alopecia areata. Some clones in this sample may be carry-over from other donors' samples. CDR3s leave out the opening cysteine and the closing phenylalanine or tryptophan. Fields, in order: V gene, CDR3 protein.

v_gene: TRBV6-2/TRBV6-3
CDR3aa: ASRRNRGSIDTQY

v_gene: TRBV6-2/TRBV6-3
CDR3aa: ASSYTTGNEQF

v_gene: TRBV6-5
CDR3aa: ASSYSNSPLH

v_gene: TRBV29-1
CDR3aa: SSNSDSTYGYT

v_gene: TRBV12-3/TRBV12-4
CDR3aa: ASASRGQGAYEQY

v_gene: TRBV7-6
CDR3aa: ASSSGLAGGPGYNEQF

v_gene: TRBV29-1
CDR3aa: SVTRGGVNTEAF

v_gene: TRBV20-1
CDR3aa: SARDVASDTQY

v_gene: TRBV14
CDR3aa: ASSWSGGYYNEQF

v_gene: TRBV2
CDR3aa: ASSEGQASYGDTQY

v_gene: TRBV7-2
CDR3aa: ASSLAGGPYNEQF

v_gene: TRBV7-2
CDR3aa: ASSLTGGEQY

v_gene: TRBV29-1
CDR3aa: SVVDTEAF

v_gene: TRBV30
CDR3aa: AWSEDGNSPLH

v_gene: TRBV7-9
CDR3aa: ASSHLGGHEQY

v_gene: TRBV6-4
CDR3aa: ANQGAGGETQY

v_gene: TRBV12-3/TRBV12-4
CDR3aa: ASTSLGGASTDTQY

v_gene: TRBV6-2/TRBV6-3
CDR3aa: ASSGVPQPQH

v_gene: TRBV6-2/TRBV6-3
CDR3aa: ASSDIDRTPPDAQY

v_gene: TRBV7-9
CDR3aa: ASSLVGIDQPQH

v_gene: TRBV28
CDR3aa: ASSSPSTGVSTVFNGDT

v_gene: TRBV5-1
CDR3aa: ASSLGRTDPRDTQY

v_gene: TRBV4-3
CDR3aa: ASSQIKGTPLH

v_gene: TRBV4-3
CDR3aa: ASSQGIRGSGYEQY

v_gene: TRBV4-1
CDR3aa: ASSPGVAGGPKETQY

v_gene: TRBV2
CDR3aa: ASSEKASGGTDTQY

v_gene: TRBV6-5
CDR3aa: ASSLGTAANTEAF

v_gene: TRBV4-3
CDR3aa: ASSPTSGLYEQY

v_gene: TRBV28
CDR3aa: ASTGLDTQY

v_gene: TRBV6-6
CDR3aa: ASSYPKRGYEQY

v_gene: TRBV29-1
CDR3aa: SVEVDRVGTLGEQF

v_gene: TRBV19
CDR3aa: ASSISGQGSTEAF

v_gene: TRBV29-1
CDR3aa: SVGQIKGIQNTEAF

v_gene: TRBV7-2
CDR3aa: ASSLFKSGGASNTDTQY

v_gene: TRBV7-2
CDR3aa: ASSRRDRDEQY

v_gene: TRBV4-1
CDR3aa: ASSSEALNVLT

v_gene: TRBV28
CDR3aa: ASSFLQGMNTEAF

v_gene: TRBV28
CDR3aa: ASSNRGSGNTIY

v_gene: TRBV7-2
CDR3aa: ASSQGGDRGTEAF

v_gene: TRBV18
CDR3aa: ASSLRDSTDTQY

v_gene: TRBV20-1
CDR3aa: SAREVRLNQPQH

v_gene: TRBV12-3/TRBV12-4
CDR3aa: ASSRAGGLYSNQPQH

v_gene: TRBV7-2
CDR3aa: ASSVTSGGARDTQY

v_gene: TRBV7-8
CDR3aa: ASSLVLRPGEAKNIQY

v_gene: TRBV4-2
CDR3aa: ASSHVDREAF

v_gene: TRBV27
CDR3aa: ASSLGLTSTDTQY

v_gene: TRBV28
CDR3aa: ASNSWTGASYEQY

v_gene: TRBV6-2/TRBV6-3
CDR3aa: ASREQGAWDIQY

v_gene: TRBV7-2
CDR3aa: ASSLAEYEQY

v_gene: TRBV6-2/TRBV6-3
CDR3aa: ASSTGGHNEQF

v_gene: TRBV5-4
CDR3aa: ASSLPRSRETQY

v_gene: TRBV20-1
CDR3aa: SARDYRSNQPQH

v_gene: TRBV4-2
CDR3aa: ASSPGGDSYEQY

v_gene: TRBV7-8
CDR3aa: ASSSSGTRGYEQY